The rows below give T cell receptor beta chains drawn from one sample of a study of memory CD4+ T cells and cytomegalovirus serostatus. Only in-frame clones appear in the TCRdb table, and some are missing; sequencing was by immunoSEQ multiplex PCR. In the table there are about 56,000 clones, over 80% of which are singletons. Sequenced input: memory CD4+ T cells from blood. These receptors were collected from an adult in good health and CMV-seronegative. CDR3s include the opening cysteine and the closing phenylalanine or tryptophan. A D gene is named only where the DNA matches it firmly. Rows give clone size only sometimes, using once, few, many, or a class for an expanded clone.

j_call: TRBJ2-7; clone_size: .; d_call: TRBD2; v_call: TRBV28; cdr3_nt: TGTGCCAGCAGTCCTAGCGGGGGGGGTCTTTCCTACGAGCAGTACTTC; cdr3_aa: CASSPSGGGLSYEQYF
j_call: TRBJ2-5; clone_size: .; d_call: TRBD2; v_call: TRBV11-2; cdr3_nt: TGTGCCAGCAGCCCAGTTGGGGGGGGTGGGGAGACCCAGTACTTC; cdr3_aa: CASSPVGGGGETQYF
j_call: TRBJ1-1; clone_size: .; d_call: .; v_call: TRBV28; cdr3_nt: TGTGCCAGCACCTTTTGGGGAACTGAAGCTTTCTTT; cdr3_aa: CASTFWGTEAFF
j_call: TRBJ2-7; clone_size: .; d_call: TRBD1; v_call: TRBV30; cdr3_nt: TGTGCCTGGAGTAAACCGGGACAGGGGGCAGCCGAGCAGTACTTC; cdr3_aa: CAWSKPGQGAAEQYF
j_call: TRBJ2-7; clone_size: .; d_call: TRBD1; v_call: TRBV7-2; cdr3_nt: TGTGCCAGCAGCGTTGGCCGGGACAGGACACCCTACGAGCAGTACTTC; cdr3_aa: CASSVGRDRTPYEQYF
j_call: TRBJ2-5; clone_size: .; d_call: .; v_call: TRBV5-4; cdr3_nt: TGTGCCAGCAGTTCCCCCTCCGGAAACCAAGAGACCCAGTACTTC; cdr3_aa: CASSSPSGNQETQYF
j_call: TRBJ2-2; clone_size: once; d_call: TRBD1; v_call: TRBV10-3; cdr3_nt: TGTGCCATCAGGAGGGACAGATCCACCGGGGAGCTGTTTTTT; cdr3_aa: CAIRRDRSTGELFF
j_call: TRBJ2-1; clone_size: .; d_call: .; v_call: TRBV2; cdr3_nt: TGTGCCAGCAGCCTCCTACAGGGCTCCTACAATGAGCAGTTCTTC; cdr3_aa: CASSLLQGSYNEQFF
j_call: TRBJ1-1; clone_size: few; d_call: .; v_call: TRBV5-5; cdr3_nt: TGTGCCAGCAGCTTGAGGTGGAGTTCGCTAGAAGCTTTCTTT; cdr3_aa: CASSLRWSSLEAFF
j_call: TRBJ2-5; clone_size: once; d_call: .; v_call: TRBV5-4; cdr3_nt: TGTGCCAGCAGCTTCAGGGACCAAGAGACCCAGTACTTC; cdr3_aa: CASSFRDQETQYF
j_call: TRBJ2-7; clone_size: .; d_call: .; v_call: TRBV7-2; cdr3_nt: TGTGCCAGCAGCTTTAGGGCTCCCTACGAGCAGTACTTC; cdr3_aa: CASSFRAPYEQYF
j_call: TRBJ1-2; clone_size: .; d_call: .; v_call: TRBV5-1; cdr3_nt: TGCGCCAGCAGCCCAGACGTGGGGCTCTATGGCTACACCTTC; cdr3_aa: CASSPDVGLYGYTF
j_call: TRBJ1-2; clone_size: once; d_call: TRBD1; v_call: TRBV11-1; cdr3_nt: TGTGCCAGCAGCTCCCGGGACAGGGGGAGCTATGGCTACACCTTC; cdr3_aa: CASSSRDRGSYGYTF
j_call: TRBJ1-2; clone_size: once; d_call: TRBD1; v_call: TRBV5-4; cdr3_nt: TGTGCCAGCAGCCCCCGGGACAGGGGGTATCGCTACACCTTC; cdr3_aa: CASSPRDRGYRYTF
j_call: TRBJ1-1; clone_size: .; d_call: TRBD1; v_call: TRBV9; cdr3_nt: TGTGCCAGCAGCGTCTCCGGGACAGGGGGCACTGAAGCTTTCTTT; cdr3_aa: CASSVSGTGGTEAFF
j_call: TRBJ2-6; clone_size: .; d_call: .; v_call: TRBV6-5; cdr3_nt: TGTGCCAGCAGTTACCTAGGGACCGGGGCCAACGTCCTGACTTTC; cdr3_aa: CASSYLGTGANVLTF
j_call: TRBJ1-6; clone_size: once; d_call: TRBD1; v_call: TRBV7-6; cdr3_nt: TGTGCCAGCAGCTTAGTCTCAGGGGGGAATTCACCCCTCCACTTT; cdr3_aa: CASSLVSGGNSPLHF
j_call: TRBJ1-4; clone_size: once; d_call: .; v_call: TRBV9; cdr3_nt: TGTGCCAGCAGCGCAACCATGGATGAAAAACTGTTTTTT; cdr3_aa: CASSATMDEKLFF
j_call: TRBJ1-5; clone_size: .; d_call: .; v_call: TRBV28; cdr3_nt: TGTGCCAGCAGGCCTCCGGGGAATCAGCCCCAGCATTTT; cdr3_aa: CASRPPGNQPQHF
j_call: TRBJ1-6; clone_size: .; d_call: .; v_call: TRBV6-6; cdr3_nt: TGTGCCAGCAGGACCTCAGGGGCCCGAAATTCACCCCTCCACTTT; cdr3_aa: CASRTSGARNSPLHF
j_call: TRBJ2-5; clone_size: .; d_call: .; v_call: TRBV7-2; cdr3_nt: TGTGCCAGCAGCTTCGGGGGATCGGTGGAGACCCAGTACTTC; cdr3_aa: CASSFGGSVETQYF
j_call: TRBJ1-4; clone_size: .; d_call: .; v_call: TRBV27; cdr3_nt: TGTGCCAGCAGTGGAGCTAATAAAAAACTGTTTTTT; cdr3_aa: CASSGANKKLFF
j_call: TRBJ2-1; clone_size: .; d_call: .; v_call: TRBV4-3; cdr3_nt: TGCGCCAGCAGCCAAGTCCAGGGGTACAATGAGCAGTTCTTC; cdr3_aa: CASSQVQGYNEQFF
j_call: TRBJ1-4; clone_size: .; d_call: .; v_call: TRBV28; cdr3_nt: TGTGCCAGCAGTCGCACCGGGACACAGAGGGGAAAACTGTTTTTT; cdr3_aa: CASSRTGTQRGKLFF
j_call: TRBJ1-3; clone_size: .; d_call: .; v_call: TRBV4-2; cdr3_nt: TGTGCCAGCAGCCAAGAAACGGCCCTCTCTGGAAACACCATATATTTT; cdr3_aa: CASSQETALSGNTIYF
j_call: TRBJ2-1; clone_size: .; d_call: .; v_call: TRBV11-2; cdr3_nt: TGTGCCAGCAGCTTAGACGGCGGGGTGAATGAGCAGTTCTTC; cdr3_aa: CASSLDGGVNEQFF
j_call: TRBJ1-2; clone_size: .; d_call: .; v_call: TRBV6-1; cdr3_nt: TGTGCCAGCAGTGAGTCAGGGAACTATGGCTACACCTTC; cdr3_aa: CASSESGNYGYTF
j_call: TRBJ1-6; clone_size: .; d_call: TRBD1; v_call: TRBV4-1; cdr3_nt: TGCGCCAGCAGCCAAGATCCTTCCGGGACAGATAATTCACCCCTCCACTTT; cdr3_aa: CASSQDPSGTDNSPLHF
j_call: TRBJ2-7; clone_size: .; d_call: TRBD1; v_call: TRBV7-9; cdr3_nt: TGTGCCAGCAGCCGTATCAGGGACAGAAAATTCTCCTACGAGCAGTACTTC; cdr3_aa: CASSRIRDRKFSYEQYF
j_call: TRBJ1-1; clone_size: .; d_call: TRBD1; v_call: TRBV5-4; cdr3_nt: TGTGCCAGCAGCTTGGGGCCGGGACAGAGGACTGAAGCTTTCTTT; cdr3_aa: CASSLGPGQRTEAFF
j_call: TRBJ1-1; clone_size: .; d_call: .; v_call: TRBV6-1; cdr3_nt: TGTGCCAGCAGTGAGCGGCAGCTTGAAGCTTTCTTT; cdr3_aa: CASSERQLEAFF
j_call: TRBJ2-3; clone_size: .; d_call: .; v_call: TRBV5-1; cdr3_nt: TGCGCCAGCAGCTTGTATAGGGGGGTAGATACGCAGTATTTT; cdr3_aa: CASSLYRGVDTQYF
j_call: TRBJ1-2; clone_size: .; d_call: TRBD1; v_call: TRBV30; cdr3_nt: TGTGCCTGGAACCCCGGACAGGGTCCAGGCTACACCTTC; cdr3_aa: CAWNPGQGPGYTF
j_call: TRBJ1-2; clone_size: .; d_call: .; v_call: TRBV7-2; cdr3_nt: TGTGCCAGCAGCGCCGAGGTCGGTGGCTACACCTTC; cdr3_aa: CASSAEVGGYTF
j_call: TRBJ1-2; clone_size: .; d_call: TRBD1; v_call: TRBV4-3; cdr3_nt: TGCGCCAGCAGCCAAGTCTGGACAGGGCTGACTGGCTACACCTTC; cdr3_aa: CASSQVWTGLTGYTF
j_call: TRBJ1-1; clone_size: .; d_call: .; v_call: TRBV4-3; cdr3_nt: TGCGCCAGCAGCCGCCTCTACGGAGGTGACACTGAAGCTTTCTTT; cdr3_aa: CASSRLYGGDTEAFF
j_call: TRBJ2-7; clone_size: .; d_call: .; v_call: TRBV9; cdr3_nt: TGTGCCAGCAGCGTAGGCCCGACAGAAACCTACGAGCAGTACTTC; cdr3_aa: CASSVGPTETYEQYF
j_call: TRBJ1-1; clone_size: few; d_call: .; v_call: TRBV7-3; cdr3_nt: TGTGCCAGCAGCTTATACGGGGAACCGACGAACACTGAAGCTTTCTTT; cdr3_aa: CASSLYGEPTNTEAFF
j_call: TRBJ2-3; clone_size: .; d_call: TRBD2; v_call: TRBV6-1; cdr3_nt: TGTGCCAGCAGTGAAGGTTATGTTTTAACGGGGGGGGGCGTTACGCAGTATTTT; cdr3_aa: CASSEGYVLTGGGVTQYF
j_call: TRBJ1-5; clone_size: .; d_call: .; v_call: TRBV7-2; cdr3_nt: TGTGCCAGCAGCTTAGGGCGGGGGGGCCATCAGCCCCAGCATTTT; cdr3_aa: CASSLGRGGHQPQHF
j_call: TRBJ1-5; clone_size: .; d_call: .; v_call: TRBV6-6; cdr3_nt: TGTGCCAGCAGTTTCGGCACCAATCAGCCCCAGCATTTT; cdr3_aa: CASSFGTNQPQHF